Given below is one T cell receptor (beta chain) in context. The antigen remains undetermined. Just one base apart from a much larger clone, this may be a read error. Three rounds of nested PCR, following a modified ARM-PCR protocol, produced the TCRbeta library. One entry per CDR3 protein, called by TCRdb with MiXCR from the multiplex PCR reads. The sample has over 100,000 distinct CDR3 sequences, about 75% seen once. These data originate in a study of tumor and adjacent non-tumor tissue in lung cancer. The CDR3 totals 14 residues. Trimming took off 6 bases at V and 2 bases at J, with 11 bases between the two ends. The V gene's germline CDR1 is MNHEY and CDR2 SVGEGT. Study-wide findings and caveats: Tumor tissue had significantly higher TCR diversity than normal lung.

RNA was extracted from bulk tissue without any cell sorting. Donors were chemotherapy-naive, newly diagnosed lung cancer surgical patients in China, August–late 2014. Material for sequencing was lung tumor tissue. This receptor was taken from a woman in her sixties or seventies with non-small cell lung cancer. The chain combines TRBV6-2 or TRBV6-3 with TRBJ1-5; D is unresolved. CDR3: CASRYRQGNQPQHF. The CDR3 region has the DNA TGTGCCAGCAGGTACCGCCAGGGCAATCAGCCCCAGCATTTT.